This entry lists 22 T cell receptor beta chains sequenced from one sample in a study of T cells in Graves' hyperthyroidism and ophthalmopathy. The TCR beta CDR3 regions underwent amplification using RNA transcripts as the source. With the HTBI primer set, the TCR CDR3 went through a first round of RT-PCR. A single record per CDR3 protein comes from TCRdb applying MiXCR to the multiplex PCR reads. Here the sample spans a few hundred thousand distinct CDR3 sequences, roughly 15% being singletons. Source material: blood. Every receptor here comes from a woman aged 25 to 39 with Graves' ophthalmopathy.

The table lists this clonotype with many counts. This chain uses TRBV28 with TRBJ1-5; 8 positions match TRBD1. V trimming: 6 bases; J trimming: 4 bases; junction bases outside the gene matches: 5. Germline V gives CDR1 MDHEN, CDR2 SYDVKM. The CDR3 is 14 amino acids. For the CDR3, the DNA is TGTGCCAGCAGCCCTGACAGGGGTAATCAGCCCCAGCATTTT. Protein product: CASSPDRGNQPQHF.

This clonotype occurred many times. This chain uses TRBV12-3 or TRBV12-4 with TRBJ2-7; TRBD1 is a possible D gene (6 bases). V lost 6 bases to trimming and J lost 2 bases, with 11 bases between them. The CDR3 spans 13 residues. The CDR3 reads CASRPTGPYEQYF. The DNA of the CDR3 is TGTGCCAGCAGACCAACAGGGCCCTACGAGCAGTACTTC.

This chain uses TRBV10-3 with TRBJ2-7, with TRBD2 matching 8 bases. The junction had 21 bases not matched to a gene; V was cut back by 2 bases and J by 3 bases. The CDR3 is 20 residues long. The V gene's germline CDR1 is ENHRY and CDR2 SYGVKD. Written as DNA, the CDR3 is TGTGCCATCAGTGAGAAATGGGGGCGGGGGGCCCAAGGATCTGGCTACGAGCAGTACTTC. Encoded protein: CAISEKWGRGAQGSGYEQYF.

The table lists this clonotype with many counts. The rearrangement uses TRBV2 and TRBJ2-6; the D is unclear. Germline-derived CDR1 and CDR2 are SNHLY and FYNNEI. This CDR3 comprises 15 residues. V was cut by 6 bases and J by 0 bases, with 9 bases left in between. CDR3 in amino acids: CASSPGHSGANVLTF. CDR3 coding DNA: TGTGCCAGCAGCCCAGGCCACTCTGGGGCCAACGTCCTGACTTTC.

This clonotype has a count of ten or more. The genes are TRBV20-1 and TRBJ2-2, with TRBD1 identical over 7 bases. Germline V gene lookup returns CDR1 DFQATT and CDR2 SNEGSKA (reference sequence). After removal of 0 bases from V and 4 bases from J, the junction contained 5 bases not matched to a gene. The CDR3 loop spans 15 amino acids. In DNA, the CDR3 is TGCAGTGCTAGAGACACAGGGGTTGGCACCGGGGAGCTGTTTTTT. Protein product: CSARDTGVGTGELFF.

CDR3 bases: TGCAGTGTTCGACGTAGCAGCACTGAAGCTTTCTTT. This translates into CSVRRSSTEAFF. The chain couples TRBV20-1 to TRBJ1-1; no clear D gene. Trimming stripped 7 bases from V and 4 bases from J, with 13 bases between. Germline CDR1 DFQATT, CDR2 SNEGSKA (reference sequence). The CDR3 has 12 amino acids.

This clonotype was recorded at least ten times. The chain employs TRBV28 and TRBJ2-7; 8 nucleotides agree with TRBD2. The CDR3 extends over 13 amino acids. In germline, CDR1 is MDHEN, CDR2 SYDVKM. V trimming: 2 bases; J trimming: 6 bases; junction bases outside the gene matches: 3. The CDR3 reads CASSLRGGTEQYF. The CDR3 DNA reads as TGTGCCAGCAGTTTACGGGGGGGTACCGAGCAGTACTTC.

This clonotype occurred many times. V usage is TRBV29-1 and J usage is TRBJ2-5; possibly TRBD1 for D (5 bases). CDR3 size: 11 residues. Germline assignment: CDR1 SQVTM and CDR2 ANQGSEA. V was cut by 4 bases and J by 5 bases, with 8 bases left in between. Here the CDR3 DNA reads TGCAGCGTTGGTTGGGGCGAGACCCAGTACTTC. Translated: CSVGWGETQYF.

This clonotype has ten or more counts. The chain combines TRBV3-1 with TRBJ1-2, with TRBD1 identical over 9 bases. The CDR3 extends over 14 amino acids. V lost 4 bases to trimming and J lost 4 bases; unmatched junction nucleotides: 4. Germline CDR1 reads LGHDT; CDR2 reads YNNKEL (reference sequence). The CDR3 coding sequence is TGTGCCAGCAGCCGACGACAGGGGGGCTATGGCTACACCTTC. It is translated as CASSRRQGGYGYTF.

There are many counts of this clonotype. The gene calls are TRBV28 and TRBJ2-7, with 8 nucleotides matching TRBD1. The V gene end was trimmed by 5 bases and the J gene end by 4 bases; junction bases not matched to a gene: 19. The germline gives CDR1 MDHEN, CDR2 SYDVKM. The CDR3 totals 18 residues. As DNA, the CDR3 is TGTGCCAGCAGTCCCTCCCGGGACAGGTTCGGGCGAAATTACGAGCAGTACTTC. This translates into CASSPSRDRFGRNYEQYF.

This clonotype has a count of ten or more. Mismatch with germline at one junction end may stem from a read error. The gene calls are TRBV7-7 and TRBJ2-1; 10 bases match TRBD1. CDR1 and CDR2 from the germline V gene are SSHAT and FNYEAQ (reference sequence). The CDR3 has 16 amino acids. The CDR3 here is CASSLNRQGAYNEQFF. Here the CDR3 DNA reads TGTGCTAGCAGCTTAAATAGACAGGGGGCTTACAATGAGCAGTTCTTC.

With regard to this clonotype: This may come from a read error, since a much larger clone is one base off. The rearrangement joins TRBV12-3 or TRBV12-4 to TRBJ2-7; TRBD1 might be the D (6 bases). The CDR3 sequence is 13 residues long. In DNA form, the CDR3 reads TGTACCAGCAGTCGGACAGTGGAACCCGAGCAGTACTTC. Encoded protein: CTSSRTVEPEQYF.

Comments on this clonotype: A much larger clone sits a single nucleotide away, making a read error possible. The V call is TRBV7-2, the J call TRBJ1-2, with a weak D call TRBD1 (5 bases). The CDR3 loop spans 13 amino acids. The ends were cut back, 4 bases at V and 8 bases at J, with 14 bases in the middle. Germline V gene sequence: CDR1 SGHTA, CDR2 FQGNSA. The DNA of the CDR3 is TGTGCCAGCAGCTCTGGACGGGGACGGGGCTACACCTTC. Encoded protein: CASSSGRGRGYTF.

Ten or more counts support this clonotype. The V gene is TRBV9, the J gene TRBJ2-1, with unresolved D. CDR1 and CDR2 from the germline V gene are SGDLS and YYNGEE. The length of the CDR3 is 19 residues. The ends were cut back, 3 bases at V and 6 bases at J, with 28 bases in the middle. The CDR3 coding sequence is TGTGCCAGCAGCGCTAATGTGGAGAGAAGGGCAGGACCCCTCAATGAGCAGTTCTTC. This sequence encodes CASSANVERRAGPLNEQFF.

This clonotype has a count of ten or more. In nucleotides, the CDR3 is TGTGCCAGCAGTCGGGACAAGTATAATTCACCCCTCCACTTT. It specifies CASSRDKYNSPLHF. V is TRBV27 and J is TRBJ1-6; a possible D gene is TRBD1 (6 bases). Between the trimmed V and J ends, which lost 5 bases and 4 bases, there was a span of 9 bases. The V gene's germline CDR1 is MNHEY and CDR2 SMNVEV (reference sequence). This CDR3 is 14 amino acids long.

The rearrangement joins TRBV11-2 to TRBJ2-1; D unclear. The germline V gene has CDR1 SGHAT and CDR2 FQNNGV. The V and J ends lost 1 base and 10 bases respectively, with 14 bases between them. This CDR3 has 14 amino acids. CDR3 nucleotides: TGTGCCAGCAGCTTAGGCCGTTGGGGTGGGGAGCAGTTCTTC. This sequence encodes CASSLGRWGGEQFF. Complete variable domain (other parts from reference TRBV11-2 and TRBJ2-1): EAGVAQSPRYKIIEKRQSVAFWCNPISGHATLYWYQQILGQGPKLLIQFQNNGVVDDSQLPKDRFSAERLKGVDSTLKIQPAKLEDSAVYLCASSLGRWGGEQFFGPGTRLTVL.

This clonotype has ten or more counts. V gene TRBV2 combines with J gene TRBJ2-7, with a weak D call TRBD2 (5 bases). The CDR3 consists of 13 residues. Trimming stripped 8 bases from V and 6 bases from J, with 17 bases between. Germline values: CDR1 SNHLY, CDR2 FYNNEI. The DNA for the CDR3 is TGTGCCAGCGGAGGAAGGGTCGGGGTCGAGCAGTACTTC. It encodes CASGGRVGVEQYF.

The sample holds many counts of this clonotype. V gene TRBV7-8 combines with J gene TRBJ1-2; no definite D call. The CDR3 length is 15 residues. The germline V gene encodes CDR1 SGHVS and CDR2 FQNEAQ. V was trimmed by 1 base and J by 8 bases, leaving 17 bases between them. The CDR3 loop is CASSLVLEDSRGYTF. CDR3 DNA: TGTGCCAGCAGCTTAGTACTTGAGGACTCTCGGGGCTACACCTTC.

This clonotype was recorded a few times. The CDR3 region has the DNA TGTGCCAGCAGTGAAAACCTACCCGCGGGCGGCCACAAGCAGTACTTC. Translation: CASSENLPAGGHKQYF. The genes are TRBV6-1 and TRBJ2-7, with D perhaps TRBD2 (5 bases). The germline CDR1 and CDR2 sequences are MNHNS and SASEGT. The V gene lost 2 bases and the J gene lost 8 bases, with 22 bases spanning the gap. The CDR3 is 16 residues long.

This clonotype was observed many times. The CDR3 is CASSENGIGLHGYTF. In DNA, the CDR3 is TGTGCCAGCAGTGAAAACGGGATCGGGCTCCATGGCTACACCTTC. The rearrangement uses TRBV2 and TRBJ1-2; D not resolved. Germline values: CDR1 SNHLY, CDR2 FYNNEI. The CDR3 runs to 15 residues. V was cut by 2 bases and J by 6 bases, with 16 bases left in between.

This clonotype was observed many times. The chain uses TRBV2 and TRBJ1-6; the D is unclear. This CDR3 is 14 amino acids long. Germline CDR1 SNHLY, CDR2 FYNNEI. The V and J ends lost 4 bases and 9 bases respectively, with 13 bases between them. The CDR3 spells CASSGAQYPSPLHF. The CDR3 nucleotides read TGTGCCAGCAGTGGGGCGCAGTACCCTTCACCCCTCCACTTT.

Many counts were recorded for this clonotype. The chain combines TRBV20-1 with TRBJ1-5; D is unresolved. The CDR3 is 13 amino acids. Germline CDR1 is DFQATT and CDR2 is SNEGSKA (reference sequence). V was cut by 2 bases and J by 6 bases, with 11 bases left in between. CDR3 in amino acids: CSARLPGPQPQHF. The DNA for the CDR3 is TGCAGTGCTAGATTACCTGGCCCTCAGCCCCAGCATTTT.